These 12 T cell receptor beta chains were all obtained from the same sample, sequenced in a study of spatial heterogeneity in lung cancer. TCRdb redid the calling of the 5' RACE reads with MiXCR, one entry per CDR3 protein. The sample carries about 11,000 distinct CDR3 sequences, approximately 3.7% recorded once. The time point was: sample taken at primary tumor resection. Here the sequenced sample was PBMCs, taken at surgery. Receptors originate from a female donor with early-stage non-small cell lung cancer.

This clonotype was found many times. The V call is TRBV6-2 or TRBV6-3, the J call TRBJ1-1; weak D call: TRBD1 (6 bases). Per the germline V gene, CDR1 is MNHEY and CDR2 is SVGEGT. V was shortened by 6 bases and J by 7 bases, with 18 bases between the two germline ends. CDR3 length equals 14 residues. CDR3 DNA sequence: TGTGCCAGCAGCCCAAGACTAGGAGGGGGTGAAGCTTTCTTT. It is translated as CASSPRLGGGEAFF.

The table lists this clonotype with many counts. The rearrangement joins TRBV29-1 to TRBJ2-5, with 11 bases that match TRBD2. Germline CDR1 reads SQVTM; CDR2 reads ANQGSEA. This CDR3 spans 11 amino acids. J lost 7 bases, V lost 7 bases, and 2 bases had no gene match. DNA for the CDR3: TGCAGCGCCGGACTAGCGGGGACCCAGTACTTC. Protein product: CSAGLAGTQYF.

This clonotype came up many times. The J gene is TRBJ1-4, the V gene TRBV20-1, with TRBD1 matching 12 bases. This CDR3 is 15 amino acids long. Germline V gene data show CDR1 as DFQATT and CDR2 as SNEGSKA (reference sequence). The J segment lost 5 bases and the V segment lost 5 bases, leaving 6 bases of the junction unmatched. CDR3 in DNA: TGCAGTGCTGGGGGACAGGGGGCAAGGAATGAAAAACTGTTTTTT. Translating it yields CSAGGQGARNEKLFF.

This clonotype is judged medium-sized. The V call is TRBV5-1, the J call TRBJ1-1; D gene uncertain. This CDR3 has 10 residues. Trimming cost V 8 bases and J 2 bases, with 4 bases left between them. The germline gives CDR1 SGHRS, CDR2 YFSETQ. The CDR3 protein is CASLNTEAFF. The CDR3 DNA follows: TGCGCCAGTCTTAACACTGAAGCTTTCTTT.

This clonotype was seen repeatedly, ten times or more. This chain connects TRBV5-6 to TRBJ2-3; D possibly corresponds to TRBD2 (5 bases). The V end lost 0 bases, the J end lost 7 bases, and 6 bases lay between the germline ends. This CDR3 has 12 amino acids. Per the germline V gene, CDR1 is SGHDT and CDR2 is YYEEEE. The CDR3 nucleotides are TGTGCCAGCAGCTTGGCGGGGAATACGCAGTATTTT. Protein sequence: CASSLAGNTQYF.

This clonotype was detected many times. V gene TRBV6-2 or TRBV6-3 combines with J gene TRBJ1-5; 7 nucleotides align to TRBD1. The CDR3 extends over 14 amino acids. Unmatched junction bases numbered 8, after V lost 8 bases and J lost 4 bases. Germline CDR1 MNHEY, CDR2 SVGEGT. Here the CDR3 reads CASSRGNGNQPQHF. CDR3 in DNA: TGTGCCAGCTCCAGGGGGAACGGTAATCAGCCCCAGCATTTT.

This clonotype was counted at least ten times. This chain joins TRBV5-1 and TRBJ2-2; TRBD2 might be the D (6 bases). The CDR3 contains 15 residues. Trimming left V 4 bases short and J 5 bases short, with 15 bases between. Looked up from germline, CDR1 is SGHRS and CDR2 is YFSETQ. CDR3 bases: TGCGCCAGCAGCCTGGCACTAGCAATGACCGGGGAGCTGTTTTTT. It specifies CASSLALAMTGELFF.

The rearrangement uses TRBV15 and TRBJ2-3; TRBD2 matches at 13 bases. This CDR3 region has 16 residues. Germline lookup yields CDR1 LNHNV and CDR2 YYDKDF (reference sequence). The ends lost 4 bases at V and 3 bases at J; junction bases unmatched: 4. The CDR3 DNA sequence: TGTGCCACCAGCATGACTAGCGGGGGGCTTACAGATACGCAGTATTTT. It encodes CATSMTSGGLTDTQYF. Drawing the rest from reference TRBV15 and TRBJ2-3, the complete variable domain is DAMVIQNPRYQVTQFGKPVTLSCSQTLNHNVMYWYQQKSSQAPKLLFHYYDKDFNNEADTPDNFQSRRPNTSFCFLDIRSPGLGDTAMYLCATSMTSGGLTDTQYFGPGTRLTVL.

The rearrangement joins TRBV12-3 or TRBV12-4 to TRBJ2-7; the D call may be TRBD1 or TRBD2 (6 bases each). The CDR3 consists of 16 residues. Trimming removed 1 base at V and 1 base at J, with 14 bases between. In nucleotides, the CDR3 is TGTGCCAGCAGTTTAGTTTTGGGGGGCCCATCCTACGAGCAGTACTTC. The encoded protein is CASSLVLGGPSYEQYF.

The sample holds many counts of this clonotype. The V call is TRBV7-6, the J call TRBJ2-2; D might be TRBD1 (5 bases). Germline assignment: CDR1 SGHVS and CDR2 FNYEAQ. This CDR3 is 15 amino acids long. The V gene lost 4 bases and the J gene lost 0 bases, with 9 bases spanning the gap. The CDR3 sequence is CASSSYRTNTGELFF. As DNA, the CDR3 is TGTGCCAGCAGCTCCTACAGGACGAACACCGGGGAGCTGTTTTTT.

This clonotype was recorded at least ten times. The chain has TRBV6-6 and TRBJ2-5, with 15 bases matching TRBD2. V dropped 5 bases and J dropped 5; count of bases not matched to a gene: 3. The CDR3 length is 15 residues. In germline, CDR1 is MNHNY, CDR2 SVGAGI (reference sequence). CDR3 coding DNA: TGTGCCAGCAGTGGAGGACTAGCGGGAGGGGAGACCCAGTACTTC. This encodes CASSGGLAGGETQYF.

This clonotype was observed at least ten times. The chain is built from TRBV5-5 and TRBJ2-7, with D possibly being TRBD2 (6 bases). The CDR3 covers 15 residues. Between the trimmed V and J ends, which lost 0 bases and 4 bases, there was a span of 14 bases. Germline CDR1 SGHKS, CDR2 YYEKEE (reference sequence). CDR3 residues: CASSLGLGGFYEQYF. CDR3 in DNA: TGTGCCAGCAGCTTGGGACTGGGGGGTTTTTACGAGCAGTACTTC.